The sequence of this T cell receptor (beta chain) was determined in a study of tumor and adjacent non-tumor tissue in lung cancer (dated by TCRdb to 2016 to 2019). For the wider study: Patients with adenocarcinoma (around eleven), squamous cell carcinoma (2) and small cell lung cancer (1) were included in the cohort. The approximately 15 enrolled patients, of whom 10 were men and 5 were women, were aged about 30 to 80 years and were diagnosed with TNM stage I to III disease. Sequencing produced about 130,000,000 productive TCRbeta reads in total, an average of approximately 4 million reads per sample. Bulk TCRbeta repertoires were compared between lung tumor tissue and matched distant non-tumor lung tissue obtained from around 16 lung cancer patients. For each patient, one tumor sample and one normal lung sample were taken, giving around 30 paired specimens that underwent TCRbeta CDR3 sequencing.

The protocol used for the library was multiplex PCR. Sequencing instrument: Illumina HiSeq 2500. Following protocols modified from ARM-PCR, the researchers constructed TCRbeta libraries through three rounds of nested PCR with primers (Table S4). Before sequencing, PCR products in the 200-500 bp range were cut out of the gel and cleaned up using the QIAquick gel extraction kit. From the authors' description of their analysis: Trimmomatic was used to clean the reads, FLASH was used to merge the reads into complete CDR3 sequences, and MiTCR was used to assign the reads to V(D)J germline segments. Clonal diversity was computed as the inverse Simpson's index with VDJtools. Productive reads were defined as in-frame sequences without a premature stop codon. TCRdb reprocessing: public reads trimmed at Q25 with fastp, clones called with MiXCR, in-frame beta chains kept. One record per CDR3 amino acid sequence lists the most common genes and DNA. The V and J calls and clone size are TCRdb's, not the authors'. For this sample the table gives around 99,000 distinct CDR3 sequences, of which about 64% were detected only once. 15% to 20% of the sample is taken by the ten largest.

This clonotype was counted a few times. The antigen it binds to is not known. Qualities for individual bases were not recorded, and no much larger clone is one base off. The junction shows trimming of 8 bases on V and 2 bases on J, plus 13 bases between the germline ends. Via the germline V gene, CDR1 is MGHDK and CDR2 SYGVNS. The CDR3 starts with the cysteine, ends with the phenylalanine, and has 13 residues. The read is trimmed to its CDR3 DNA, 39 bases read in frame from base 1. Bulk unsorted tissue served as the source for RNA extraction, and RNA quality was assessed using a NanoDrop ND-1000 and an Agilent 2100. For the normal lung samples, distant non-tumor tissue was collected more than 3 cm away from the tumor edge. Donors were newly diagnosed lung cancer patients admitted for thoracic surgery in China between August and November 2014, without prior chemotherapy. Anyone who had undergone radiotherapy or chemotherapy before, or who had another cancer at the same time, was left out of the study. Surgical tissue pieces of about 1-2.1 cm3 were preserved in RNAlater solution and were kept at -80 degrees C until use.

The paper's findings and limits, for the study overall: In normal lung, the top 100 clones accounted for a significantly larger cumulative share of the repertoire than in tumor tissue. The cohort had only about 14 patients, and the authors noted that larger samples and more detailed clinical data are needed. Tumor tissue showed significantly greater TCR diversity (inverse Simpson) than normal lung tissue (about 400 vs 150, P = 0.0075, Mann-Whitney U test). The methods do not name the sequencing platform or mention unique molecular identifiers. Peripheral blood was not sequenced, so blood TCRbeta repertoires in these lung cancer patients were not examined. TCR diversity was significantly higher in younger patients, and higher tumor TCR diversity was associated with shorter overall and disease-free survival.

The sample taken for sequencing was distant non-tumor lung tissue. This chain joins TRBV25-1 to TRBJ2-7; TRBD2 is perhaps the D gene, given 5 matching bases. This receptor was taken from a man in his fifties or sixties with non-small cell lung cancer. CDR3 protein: CASGRAGTYEQYF. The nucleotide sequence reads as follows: TGTGCCAGCGGTAGGGCGGGTACCTACGAGCAGTACTTC.